This T cell receptor (beta chain) was captured in a study of T-cell reconstitution after alpha-beta-depleted transplantation in children. The germline gives CDR1 SGHRS, CDR2 YFSETQ. The CDR3 totals 14 residues. Between the trimmed V and J ends, which lost 7 bases and 4 bases, there was a span of 18 bases. Researchers prepared the TCRbeta library using unique molecular identifiers, the study reports. TCRdb processed the PCR reads anew with MiXCR; each CDR3 protein has one entry. The sample yields 230,000 or so distinct CDR3 sequences, 9.7% seen once. There are many counts of this clonotype. Sequenced material: PBMCs from the stem cell graft donor, taken from the stem cell graft. The chain uses TRBV5-1 and TRBJ2-7, with a tentative D call TRBD1 (5 bases). The sequence derives from a human donor who donated a stem cell graft to a child with SCID. As DNA, the CDR3 is TGCGCCAGCCGCCGACAGCCTGCCAATTACGAGCAGTACTTC. Translation: CASRRQPANYEQYF.